Presented here are 26 T cell receptor beta chains from one specimen sequenced in a study (dated by TCRdb to 2015 to 2017). The library was obtained by 5' RACE. Sequenced using an Illumina MiSeq. The raw public reads went through TCRdb reprocessing: fastp at Q25, MiXCR clone calling, in-frame beta chains kept. Under each unique CDR3 protein, matching rows form one entry showing the most common genes and DNA. This sample holds 5,500 to 8,500 distinct CDR3 sequences; roughly half were observed only once. 2.5% to 3.5% of the sample is in the top ten clones. The source material was naive CD4+ T cells sorted from a lymph node. The cell subset or site label here, explained by the study, means: naive CD4+ T cells, CD4+CD45RA+CD25-. The source of these receptors is a female donor with breast cancer.

Judged by abundance, this clonotype is large. The V gene is TRBV5-1, the J gene TRBJ2-1; 8 nucleotides align to TRBD1. The CDR3 runs 16 residues. Germline lookup yields CDR1 SGHRS and CDR2 YFSETQ. V shed 4 bases and J 7 bases; nucleotides not matched to a gene: 13. This CDR3 is CASSQRQTGVGNEQFF. The CDR3 nucleotides are TGCGCCAGCAGCCAACGCCAGACAGGGGTGGGGAATGAGCAGTTCTTC. Full variable domain (missing parts from reference TRBV5-1 and TRBJ2-1): KAGVTQTPRYLIKTRGQQVTLSCSPISGHRSVSWYQQTPGQGLQFLFEYFSETQRNKGNFPGRFSGRQFSNSRSEMNVSTLELGDSALYLCASSQRQTGVGNEQFFGPGTRLTVL.

The chain recombines TRBV4-1 with TRBJ2-7, with unresolved D. V was pared by 0 bases and J by 6 bases, with 12 bases between. The CDR3 sequence is 14 residues long. The V gene's germline CDR1 is MGHRA and CDR2 YSYEKL. The CDR3 DNA reads as TGCGCCAGCAGCCAAGATTTAGGAAACAGCGAGCAGTACTTC. Protein: CASSQDLGNSEQYF.

This clonotype was picked up a small number of times. The rearrangement uses TRBV6-5 and TRBJ2-7, with D possibly being TRBD1 (6 bases). The CDR3 loop spans 15 amino acids. The V end lost 6 bases, the J end lost 0 bases, and 15 bases lay between the germline ends. Germline V gene lookup returns CDR1 MNHEY and CDR2 SVGAGI. Written as DNA, the CDR3 is TGTGCCAGCAGAAATACAGGGTTAAACTCCTACGAGCAGTACTTC. Its protein is CASRNTGLNSYEQYF.

A few counts support this clonotype. The J gene is TRBJ2-5, the V gene TRBV6-1; TRBD1 aligns across 8 bases. The length of the CDR3 is 15 residues. Germline-derived CDR1 and CDR2 are MNHNS and SASEGT. V lost 6 bases, J lost 4 bases, and 10 bases stayed unmatched. CDR3 amino acids: CASRVARGLGETQYF. CDR3 in DNA: TGTGCCAGCAGAGTGGCCAGGGGGCTAGGAGAGACCCAGTACTTC.

A word on this clonotype: An end of the junction differs from the germline gene, which may be a read error. The chain joins TRBV10-2 to TRBJ1-4, with 8 bases identical to TRBD1. Germline values: CDR1 WSHSY, CDR2 SAAADI. The CDR3 sequence is 13 residues long. The CDR3 DNA reads TGCGCCAGCACCGCCCAACAGGGGGAAAAACCGTTTTTT. Encoded protein: CASTAQQGEKPFF.

The chain employs TRBV4-2 and TRBJ2-4, with 9 bases lining up with TRBD2. The CDR3 has 17 amino acids. V dropped 1 base and J dropped 4; count of bases not matched to a gene: 8. In germline, CDR1 is LGHNA, CDR2 YNFKEQ. CDR3 bases: TGTGCCAGCAGCCAAGGACATAGCGGGAGAGGTAAAAACATTCAGTACTTC. This sequence encodes CASSQGHSGRGKNIQYF.

In this sample, this clonotype turned up once. CDR3 residues: CASSSTGSTTNEKLFF. The CDR3 DNA follows: TGCGCCAGCAGCTCGACAGGATCCACAACTAATGAAAAACTGTTTTTT. The rearrangement links TRBV5-1 to TRBJ1-4, with D perhaps matching TRBD1 (6 bases). Looked up from germline, CDR1 is SGHRS and CDR2 is YFSETQ. Trimming cost V 3 bases and J 0 bases, with 12 bases left between them. The CDR3 has 16 amino acids.

The chain links TRBV29-1 to TRBJ1-1; D is unresolved. The CDR3 has 12 residues. Deletions cut 3 bases from V and 2 bases from J, with 7 bases between. CDR1 is SQVTM and CDR2 is ANQGSEA in the germline V gene. The CDR3 bases are TGCAGCGTTGATCGAGTAAACACTGAAGCTTTCTTT. Amino acids: CSVDRVNTEAFF.

The chain joins TRBV6-5 to TRBJ2-7, with D possibly matching TRBD2 (6 bases). The CDR3 covers 16 residues. Germline CDR1 MNHEY, CDR2 SVGAGI. Trimming stripped 2 bases from V and 2 bases from J, with 16 bases between. As DNA, the CDR3 is TGTGCCAGCAGTTACGGGGTAGCGGATCTAACCTACGAGCAGTACTTC. Translation gives CASSYGVADLTYEQYF.

The chain couples TRBV9 to TRBJ2-3, with TRBD2 matching 7 bases. The CDR3 sequence is 13 residues long. J gave up 6 bases and V 2 bases, and 3 bases lay outside the gene matches. The V gene's germline CDR1 is SGDLS and CDR2 YYNGEE. CDR3 protein: CASSVGGHDTQYF. CDR3 sequence (DNA): TGTGCCAGCAGCGTGGGAGGGCACGATACGCAGTATTTT.

The chain joins TRBV12-3 or TRBV12-4 to TRBJ2-1; 12 nucleotides align to TRBD2. CDR3 length: 18 residues. Trimming took 5 bases from V and 0 from J; bases not matched to a gene: 8. The CDR3 sequence: CASSGLAGYVSSYNEQFF. The CDR3 DNA sequence: TGTGCCAGCAGTGGACTAGCGGGGTACGTTTCCTCCTACAATGAGCAGTTCTTC.

In this sample, this clonotype turned up a few times. This chain uses TRBV20-1 with TRBJ1-5; the D is unclear. V lost 4 bases and J 0 bases, leaving 7 bases between the germline ends. Per germline, CDR1 DFQATT and CDR2 SNEGSKA (reference sequence). The CDR3 totals 13 residues. CDR3 protein: CSAISDSNQPQHF. CDR3 sequence (DNA): TGCAGTGCTATATCCGATAGCAATCAGCCCCAGCATTTT.

The gene calls are TRBV5-1 and TRBJ2-2; 9 bases are a match to TRBD1. Germline CDR1 is SGHRS and CDR2 is YFSETQ. The CDR3 is made up of 15 amino acids. The ends lost 5 bases at V and 4 bases at J; junction bases unmatched: 6. The CDR3 spells CASSTGTGFTGELFF. The CDR3 coding sequence is TGCGCCAGCAGTACCGGGACAGGGTTCACCGGGGAGCTGTTTTTT.

V is TRBV20-1 and J is TRBJ2-7; no clear D gene. The CDR3 is made up of 12 amino acids. V shed 7 bases and J shed 2 bases, with 12 bases lying between them. Looked up from germline, CDR1 is DFQATT and CDR2 is SNEGSKA (reference sequence). In DNA, the CDR3 is TGCAGTGTCGAAGGTTCTGCCTACGAGCAGTACTTC. Its protein product is CSVEGSAYEQYF.

This chain links TRBV7-3 with TRBJ2-5; D is unresolved. The germline V and J ends were trimmed by 3 bases and 2 bases, with 13 bases remaining between them. Looked up from germline, CDR1 is SGHTA and CDR2 is FQGTGA. The CDR3 spans 15 residues. This CDR3 is CASSLGGRAQETQYF. Here the CDR3 DNA reads TGTGCCAGCAGCTTGGGCGGAAGAGCACAAGAGACCCAGTACTTC.

The chain couples TRBV5-1 to TRBJ2-6, with no clear D. Trimming took off 1 base at V and 4 bases at J, with 15 bases between the two ends. The V gene's germline CDR1 is SGHRS and CDR2 YFSETQ. This CDR3 has 17 amino acids. Written as DNA, the CDR3 is TGCGCCAGCAGCTTGCGGTTAGGAGCCACCGGGGCCAACGTCCTGACTTTC. Protein: CASSLRLGATGANVLTF.

CDR3 sequence (DNA): TGCGCCAGCAGGGGAATGGGACATTCCGGCGAGCAGTACTTC. Translating it yields CASRGMGHSGEQYF. This chain uses TRBV5-1 with TRBJ2-7; tentatively, D is TRBD1 (6 bases). The V gene's germline CDR1 is SGHRS and CDR2 YFSETQ. The length of the CDR3 is 14 residues. Trimming shortened V by 5 bases and J by 6 bases, and 18 bases separated the two germline ends.

The chain combines TRBV12-3 or TRBV12-4 with TRBJ2-6, with 8 positions matching TRBD1. The CDR3 covers 15 residues. The V and J ends lost 6 bases and 2 bases, in that order; junction bases with no gene match: 3. CDR3 protein: CASSHRGTGANVLTF. The CDR3 nucleotides are TGTGCCAGCAGCCACAGGGGGACTGGGGCCAACGTCCTGACTTTC.

This clonotype was counted only a few times. This chain uses TRBV6-1 with TRBJ2-1; tentative D call: TRBD1 (6 bases). The CDR3 is 15 residues long. V was clipped by 1 base and J by 4 bases, with 11 bases between them. Germline V CDR1 and CDR2: MNHNS, SASEGT. CDR3 sequence: CASSEEGGYYNEQFF. CDR3 sequence (DNA): TGTGCCAGCAGTGAAGAAGGGGGATATTACAATGAGCAGTTCTTC.

This clonotype showed up just a few times. This chain links TRBV6-1 with TRBJ2-1; TRBD2 aligns across 10 bases. CDR1 is MNHNS and CDR2 is SASEGT in the germline V gene. This CDR3 comprises 13 residues. Trimming at V came to 8 bases and at J to 7 bases, leaving 5 bases not matched to a gene. This chain's CDR3 is CASASGSVNEQFF. The CDR3 coding sequence is TGTGCCAGCGCTAGCGGGAGTGTGAATGAGCAGTTCTTC.

The J gene is TRBJ2-5, the V gene TRBV20-1, with D possibly TRBD1 on 6 matching bases. This CDR3 region has 13 residues. V was pared by 6 bases and J by 2 bases, with 13 bases between. Germline-derived CDR1 and CDR2 are DFQATT and SNEGSKA (reference sequence). This chain's CDR3 is CSAGASFQETQYF. CDR3 sequence (DNA): TGCAGTGCGGGGGCTAGCTTTCAAGAGACCCAGTACTTC.

The chain has TRBV20-1 and TRBJ2-5, with TRBD2 matching 14 bases. J gave up 4 bases and V 5 bases, and 6 bases lay outside the gene matches. The CDR3 is 15 amino acids. Per the germline V gene, CDR1 is DFQATT and CDR2 is SNEGSKA (reference sequence). The CDR3 here is CSASRLAGGVETQYF. CDR3 nucleotide sequence: TGCAGTGCTTCCCGACTAGCGGGAGGGGTAGAGACCCAGTACTTC.

The CDR3 DNA reads as TGTGCCAGCAGCCCGACTAGAGGTGGGGCCAACGTCCTGACTTTC. Protein sequence: CASSPTRGGANVLTF. The rearrangement uses TRBV28 and TRBJ2-6; D is possibly TRBD2 (6 bases). CDR3 length: 15 residues. V was pared by 6 bases and J by 3 bases, with 12 bases between. The germline V gene has CDR1 MDHEN and CDR2 SYDVKM.

The chain employs TRBV20-1 and TRBJ2-7, with D maybe TRBD1 (5 bases). The V and J ends lost 1 base and 3 bases respectively, with 10 bases between them. This CDR3 has 13 amino acids. Germline V CDR1 and CDR2: DFQATT, SNEGSKA (reference sequence). The CDR3 DNA reads as TGCAGTGCTAGAGTGCCCGACAGCTACGAGCAGTACTTC. Residues: CSARVPDSYEQYF.

The rearrangement joins TRBV11-2 to TRBJ1-4; no reliable D call. Per germline, CDR1 SGHAT and CDR2 FQNNGV. The CDR3 consists of 13 residues. Trimming took off 5 bases at V and 5 bases at J, with 9 bases between the two ends. CDR3 region: CASSLVSNEKLFF. CDR3 nucleotides: TGTGCCAGCAGCCTCGTTTCCAATGAAAAACTGTTTTTT. The full variable domain, with the rest looked up from reference TRBV11-2 and TRBJ1-4, is EAGVAQSPRYKIIEKRQSVAFWCNPISGHATLYWYQQILGQGPKLLIQFQNNGVVDDSQLPKDRFSAERLKGVDSTLKIQPAKLEDSAVYLCASSLVSNEKLFFGSGTQLSVL.

This clonotype was counted only a few times. The chain carries TRBV7-9 and TRBJ1-4; TRBD1 matches at 9 bases. V dropped 2 bases and J dropped 5; count of bases not matched to a gene: 6. The CDR3 has 16 residues. Germline CDR1 SEHNR, CDR2 FQNEAQ (reference sequence). The CDR3 bases are TGTGCCAGCAGCTTATACCTGGACAGGGGAAATGAAAAACTGTTTTTT. It translates to CASSLYLDRGNEKLFF.